This TCR beta chain stems from a study of blood T cell repertoires in COVID-19. Study background: Acute and convalescent COVID-19 samples came from the United States, Italy and Spain. In each case, the material was cDNA or gDNA derived from T cells, B-cell-depleted T cells, or PBMCs.

Original processing notes: Amplifying reference gene primers gave estimates of nucleated cell counts. Measured with immunoSEQ multiplex PCR; TCRdb has only the in-frame clones, and not every one. V and J calls and clone size are as listed in that table; D and trimming were resolved from the DNA. The sample yields around 62,000 clones, roughly 90% seen once. This CDR3 is built from 15 residues. Germline values: CDR1 SGDLS, CDR2 YYNGEE. V dropped 0 bases and J dropped 4 bases, with 12 bases sitting between them. The chain couples TRBV9 to TRBJ2-3, with D maybe TRBD2 (7 bases). The clonotype comes from a woman aged 60 to 75 with acute or convalescent COVID-19. Material for sequencing was peripheral blood. The CDR3, as DNA: TGTGCCAGCAGCGTAGTAGGGGGGGCGGCAGATACGCAGTATTTT. Amino acids: CASSVVGGAADTQYF. Looking up the rest from reference TRBV9 and TRBJ2-3 gives the full variable domain: DSGVTQTPKHLITATGQRVTLRCSPRSGDLSVYWYQQSLDQGLQFLIQYYNGEERAKGNILERFSAQQFPDLHSELNLSSLELGDSALYFCASSVVGGAADTQYFGPGTRLTVL.